Listed below are T cell receptor beta chains from one sample, sequenced in a study of control samples from healthy donors and cancer patients. Produced via immunoSEQ multiplex PCR; TCRdb's table is partial and in-frame only. The sample has about 100,000 clones, around 90% seen once. Input material: blood. These receptors were collected from a woman aged 18 to 35 in good health. CDR3s include the opening cysteine and the closing phenylalanine or tryptophan. The order of the fields is D gene, J gene, clone size, V gene, CDR3 protein, CDR3 DNA. The D gene is left open where the match is weak. Clone size is shown for a subset of rows, as once, few, many or a class of expanded clone.

d_call: NA
j_call: TRBJ1-5
clone_size: few
v_call: TRBV6-2/TRBV6-3
cdr3_aa: CASSSPIGGRSNQPQHF
cdr3_nt: TGTGCCAGCAGTTCTCCAATCGGGGGCAGGAGCAATCAGCCCCAGCATTTT

d_call: NA
j_call: TRBJ1-1
clone_size: NA
v_call: TRBV18
cdr3_aa: CASSPYGSTVNTEAFF
cdr3_nt: TGTGCCAGCTCACCATACGGGTCAACGGTGAACACTGAAGCTTTCTTT

d_call: NA
j_call: TRBJ2-3
clone_size: NA
v_call: TRBV19
cdr3_aa: CASRRTHAGFSDTQYF
cdr3_nt: TGTGCCAGTCGACGTACCCACGCAGGGTTTTCAGATACGCAGTATTTT

d_call: NA
j_call: TRBJ1-4
clone_size: NA
v_call: TRBV2
cdr3_aa: CATIREKLFF
cdr3_nt: TGTGCCACCATCAGAGAGAAACTGTTTTTT

d_call: NA
j_call: TRBJ2-5
clone_size: NA
v_call: TRBV7-9
cdr3_aa: CASSPSETQYF
cdr3_nt: TGTGCCAGCAGCCCAAGTGAGACCCAGTACTTC

d_call: NA
j_call: TRBJ2-4
clone_size: NA
v_call: TRBV25-1
cdr3_aa: CASSVLRGVTDIQYF
cdr3_nt: TGTGCCAGCAGTGTGTTACGGGGTGTAACAGACATTCAGTACTTC

d_call: NA
j_call: TRBJ2-7
clone_size: NA
v_call: TRBV11-3
cdr3_aa: CASSLYPPVLSSYEQYF
cdr3_nt: TGTGCCAGCAGCTTATACCCCCCGGTATTAAGCTCCTACGAGCAGTACTTC

d_call: TRBD2
j_call: TRBJ2-7
clone_size: NA
v_call: TRBV30
cdr3_aa: CAWKLAGVYEQYF
cdr3_nt: TGTGCCTGGAAACTAGCGGGAGTTTACGAGCAGTACTTC

d_call: NA
j_call: TRBJ2-2
clone_size: NA
v_call: TRBV11-3
cdr3_aa: CASSSARGETGELFF
cdr3_nt: TGTGCCAGCAGCTCAGCGAGAGGGGAAACCGGGGAGCTGTTTTTT

d_call: NA
j_call: TRBJ2-3
clone_size: NA
v_call: TRBV11-2
cdr3_aa: CASSLFASGTDTQYF
cdr3_nt: TGTGCCAGCAGCTTATTCGCTAGCGGCACAGATACGCAGTATTTT

d_call: NA
j_call: TRBJ1-2
clone_size: NA
v_call: TRBV4-2
cdr3_aa: CASSQVQLFGYTF
cdr3_nt: TGTGCCAGCAGCCAAGTACAGCTCTTCGGCTACACCTTC

d_call: NA
j_call: TRBJ1-1
clone_size: NA
v_call: TRBV19
cdr3_aa: CASSGGVLGTEAFF
cdr3_nt: TGTGCCAGTAGTGGGGGGGTATTGGGCACTGAAGCTTTCTTT

d_call: TRBD1
j_call: TRBJ1-3
clone_size: NA
v_call: TRBV5-1
cdr3_aa: CASSLGPGTGGSGNTIYF
cdr3_nt: TGCGCCAGCAGCTTGGGCCCCGGGACAGGGGGCTCTGGAAACACCATATATTTT

d_call: TRBD2
j_call: TRBJ2-7
clone_size: NA
v_call: TRBV13
cdr3_aa: CASTPPGGSSYEQYF
cdr3_nt: TGTGCCAGCACCCCTCCGGGGGGTAGCTCCTACGAGCAGTACTTC

d_call: NA
j_call: TRBJ1-3
clone_size: once
v_call: TRBV6-1
cdr3_aa: CASSEGSSGNTIYF
cdr3_nt: TGTGCCAGCAGTGAAGGGAGCTCTGGAAACACCATATATTTT

d_call: NA
j_call: TRBJ2-1
clone_size: NA
v_call: TRBV16
cdr3_aa: CASSQFDRNEQFF
cdr3_nt: TGTGCCAGCAGCCAATTTGACAGGAATGAGCAGTTCTTC

d_call: NA
j_call: TRBJ2-5
clone_size: once
v_call: TRBV15
cdr3_aa: CATSRETTLGTQYF
cdr3_nt: TGTGCCACCAGCAGAGAGACTACGCTGGGGACCCAGTACTTC

d_call: NA
j_call: TRBJ2-2
clone_size: NA
v_call: TRBV9
cdr3_aa: CASSPYHTGELFF
cdr3_nt: TGTGCCAGCAGCCCCTACCACACCGGGGAGCTGTTTTTT

d_call: NA
j_call: TRBJ2-7
clone_size: NA
v_call: TRBV5-1
cdr3_aa: CASSLGRVISYEQYF
cdr3_nt: TGCGCCAGCAGCTTGGGCAGGGTGATTTCCTACGAGCAGTACTTC

d_call: TRBD2
j_call: TRBJ2-7
clone_size: NA
v_call: TRBV2
cdr3_aa: CASRAASGSRAYEQYF
cdr3_nt: TGTGCCAGCAGGGCGGCTAGCGGGAGTAGGGCCTACGAGCAGTACTTC

d_call: NA
j_call: TRBJ1-1
clone_size: NA
v_call: TRBV5-1
cdr3_aa: CASSLDWQMNTEAFF
cdr3_nt: TGCGCCAGCAGCTTGGATTGGCAGATGAACACTGAAGCTTTCTTT

d_call: TRBD1
j_call: TRBJ1-5
clone_size: NA
v_call: TRBV14
cdr3_aa: CASSPTAIDRAFNQPQHF
cdr3_nt: TGTGCCAGCAGCCCCACAGCCATTGACAGGGCTTTCAATCAGCCCCAGCATTTT

d_call: NA
j_call: TRBJ1-1
clone_size: NA
v_call: TRBV7-7
cdr3_aa: CASSEDGGTEAFF
cdr3_nt: TGTGCTAGCAGCGAGGATGGAGGCACTGAAGCTTTCTTT

d_call: TRBD1
j_call: TRBJ1-1
clone_size: NA
v_call: TRBV7-2
cdr3_aa: CASSLAGGQGYTEAFF
cdr3_nt: TGTGCCAGCAGCTTAGCGGGGGGACAGGGGTACACTGAAGCTTTCTTT

d_call: TRBD1
j_call: TRBJ1-5
clone_size: NA
v_call: TRBV6-5
cdr3_aa: CASGTKPGGNQPQHF
cdr3_nt: TGTGCCAGCGGGACCAAGCCAGGGGGGAATCAGCCCCAGCATTTT

d_call: NA
j_call: TRBJ2-2
clone_size: NA
v_call: TRBV11-2
cdr3_aa: CASSLTPGGELFF
cdr3_nt: TGTGCCAGCAGCTTAACCCCCGGCGGGGAGCTGTTTTTT

d_call: NA
j_call: TRBJ2-7
clone_size: NA
v_call: TRBV2
cdr3_aa: CASSEAGHTDYEQYF
cdr3_nt: TGTGCCAGCAGTGAAGCGGGACATACTGATTACGAGCAGTACTTC

d_call: TRBD1
j_call: TRBJ1-2
clone_size: NA
v_call: TRBV27
cdr3_aa: CASSSTGTGSRGYTF
cdr3_nt: TGTGCCAGCAGTTCTACCGGGACAGGGTCCCGTGGCTACACCTTC

d_call: NA
j_call: TRBJ1-4
clone_size: NA
v_call: TRBV6-5
cdr3_aa: CASSQGLGEVEKLFF
cdr3_nt: TGTGCCAGCTCTCAGGGGTTAGGTGAGGTTGAAAAACTGTTTTTT

d_call: NA
j_call: TRBJ2-7
clone_size: NA
v_call: TRBV18
cdr3_aa: CASSPLLGSNEQYF
cdr3_nt: TGTGCCAGCTCACCACTGTTAGGGTCCAACGAGCAGTACTTC